This T cell receptor beta chain was profiled in a study of early T cells in non-severe SARS-CoV-2 infection. The overall study: The input, bulk RNA from unsorted whole blood, was sequenced, and chains were unpaired. General study results and limits: VDJdb-based matching was biased toward anti-spike CD8 responses and missed private and CD4 specificities.

The CDR3 loop spans 14 amino acids. Germline values: CDR1 MRHNA, CDR2 SNTAGT. Between the trimmed V and J ends, which lost 6 bases and 1 base, there was a span of 11 bases. This clonotype is labeled as medium-sized (0.01 to 0.1%). Antigen specificity is unknown. TCRdb passed the 5' RACE reads through MiXCR, listing each CDR3 protein once. This sample has around 19,000 distinct CDR3 sequences, with around 4.8% found just once. The chain recombines TRBV6-4 with TRBJ2-3; D not certain. What was sequenced was whole blood. This receptor was identified in an adult who was a healthcare worker with PCR-confirmed SARS-CoV-2 infection or an uninfected control (not recorded which). CDR3 region: CASSPTLGTDTQYF. CDR3 nucleotide sequence: TGTGCCAGCAGCCCTACCTTAGGCACAGATACGCAGTATTTT.